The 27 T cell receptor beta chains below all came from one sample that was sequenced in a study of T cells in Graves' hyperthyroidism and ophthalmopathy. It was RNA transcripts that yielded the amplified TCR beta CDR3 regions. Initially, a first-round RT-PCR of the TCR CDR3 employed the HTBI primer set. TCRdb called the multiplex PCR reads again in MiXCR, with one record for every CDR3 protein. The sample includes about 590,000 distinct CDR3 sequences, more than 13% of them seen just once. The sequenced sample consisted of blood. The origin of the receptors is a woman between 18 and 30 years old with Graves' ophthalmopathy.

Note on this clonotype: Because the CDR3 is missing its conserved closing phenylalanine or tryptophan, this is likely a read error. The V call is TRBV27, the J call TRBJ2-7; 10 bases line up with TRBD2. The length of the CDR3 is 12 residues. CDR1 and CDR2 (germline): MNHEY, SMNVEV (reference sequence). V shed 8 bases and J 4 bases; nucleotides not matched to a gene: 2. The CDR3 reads CASGTSAYEQYL. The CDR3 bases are TGTGCCAGCGGGACTAGCGCTTACGAGCAGTACCTC.

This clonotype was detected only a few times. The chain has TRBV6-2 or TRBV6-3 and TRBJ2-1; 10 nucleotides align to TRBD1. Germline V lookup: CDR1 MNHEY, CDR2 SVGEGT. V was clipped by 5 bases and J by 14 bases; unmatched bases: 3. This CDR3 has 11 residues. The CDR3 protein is CASSRGTGEFF. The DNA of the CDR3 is TGTGCCAGCAGTCGTGGGACAGGGGAGTTCTTC.

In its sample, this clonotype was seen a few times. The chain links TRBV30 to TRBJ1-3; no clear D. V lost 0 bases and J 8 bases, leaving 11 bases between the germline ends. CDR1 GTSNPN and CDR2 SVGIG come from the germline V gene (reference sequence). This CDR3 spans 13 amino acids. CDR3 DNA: TGTGCCTGGAGTGTACACCTTGGTCACACCATATATTTT. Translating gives CAWSVHLGHTIYF.

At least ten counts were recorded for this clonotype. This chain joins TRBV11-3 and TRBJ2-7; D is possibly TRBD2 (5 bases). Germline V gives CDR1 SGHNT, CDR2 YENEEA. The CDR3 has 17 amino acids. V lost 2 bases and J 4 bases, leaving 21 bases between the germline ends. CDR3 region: CASSLRWGDGRLYEQYF. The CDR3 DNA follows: TGTGCCAGCAGCTTACGCTGGGGAGACGGACGATTGTACGAGCAGTACTTC.

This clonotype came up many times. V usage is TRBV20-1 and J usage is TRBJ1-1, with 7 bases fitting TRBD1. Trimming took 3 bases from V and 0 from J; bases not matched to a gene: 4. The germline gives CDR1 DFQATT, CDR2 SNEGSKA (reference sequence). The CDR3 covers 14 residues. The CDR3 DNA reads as TGCAGTGCTAGCCGGGACAGACTGAACACTGAAGCTTTCTTT. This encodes CSASRDRLNTEAFF.

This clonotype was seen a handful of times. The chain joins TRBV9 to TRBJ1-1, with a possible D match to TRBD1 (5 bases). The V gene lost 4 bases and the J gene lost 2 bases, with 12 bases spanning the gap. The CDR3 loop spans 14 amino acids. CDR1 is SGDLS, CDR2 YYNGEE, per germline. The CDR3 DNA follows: TGTGCCAGCAGCATAGACAGATCAAACACTGAAGCTTTCTTT. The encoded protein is CASSIDRSNTEAFF.

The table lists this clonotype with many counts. CDR3 region: CAWNQGSPYEQYF. CDR3 DNA: TGTGCCTGGAACCAGGGGTCCCCCTACGAGCAGTACTTC. The V call is TRBV30, the J call TRBJ2-7, with D possibly matching TRBD1 (6 bases). Germline CDR1 reads GTSNPN; CDR2 reads SVGIG (reference sequence). V dropped 4 bases and J dropped 2 bases, with 12 bases sitting between them. The CDR3 spans 13 residues.

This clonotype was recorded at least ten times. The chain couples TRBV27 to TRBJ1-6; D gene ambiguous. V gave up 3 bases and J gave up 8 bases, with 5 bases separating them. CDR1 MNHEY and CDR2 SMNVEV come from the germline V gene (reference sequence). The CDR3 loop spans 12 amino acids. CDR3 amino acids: CASSFRDSPLHF. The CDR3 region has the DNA TGTGCCAGCAGTTTCCGGGATTCACCCCTCCACTTT.

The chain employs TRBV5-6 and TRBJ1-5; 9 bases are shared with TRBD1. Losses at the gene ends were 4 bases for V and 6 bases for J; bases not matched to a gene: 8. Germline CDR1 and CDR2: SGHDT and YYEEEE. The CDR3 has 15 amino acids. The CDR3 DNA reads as TGTGCCAGCAGCATACCCGGGACAGGGATTCAGCCCCAGCATTTT. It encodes CASSIPGTGIQPQHF.

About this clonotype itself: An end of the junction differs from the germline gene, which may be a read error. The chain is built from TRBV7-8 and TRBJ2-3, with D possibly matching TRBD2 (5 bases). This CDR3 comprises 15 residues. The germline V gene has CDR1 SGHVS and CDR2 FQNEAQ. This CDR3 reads CASSQDRTRTYTQYF. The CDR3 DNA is TGCGCCAGCAGCCAAGATCGGACTCGCACCTATACGCAGTATTTT.

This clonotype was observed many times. The DNA for the CDR3 is TGTGCCAGCAGTATGAACACTGAAGCTTTCTTT. Protein: CASSMNTEAFF. This chain links TRBV12-3 or TRBV12-4 with TRBJ1-1; D gene uncertain. CDR3 size: 11 residues. V was trimmed by 5 bases and J by 0 bases, leaving 1 base between them.

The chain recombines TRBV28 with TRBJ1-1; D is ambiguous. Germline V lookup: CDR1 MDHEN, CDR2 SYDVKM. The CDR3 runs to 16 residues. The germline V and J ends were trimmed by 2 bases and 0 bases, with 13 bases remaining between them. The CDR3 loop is CASSLALAGMNTEAFF. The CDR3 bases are TGTGCCAGCAGTTTAGCCCTGGCGGGGATGAACACTGAAGCTTTCTTT.

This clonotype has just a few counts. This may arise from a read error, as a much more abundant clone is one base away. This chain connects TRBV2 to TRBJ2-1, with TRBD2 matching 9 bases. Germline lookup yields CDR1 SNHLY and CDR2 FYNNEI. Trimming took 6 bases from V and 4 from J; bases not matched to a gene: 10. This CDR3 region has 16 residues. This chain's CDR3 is CASRGRGRGGYNEQFF. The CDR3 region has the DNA TGTGCCAGCAGAGGACGGGGGCGGGGGGGGTACAATGAGCAGTTCTTC.

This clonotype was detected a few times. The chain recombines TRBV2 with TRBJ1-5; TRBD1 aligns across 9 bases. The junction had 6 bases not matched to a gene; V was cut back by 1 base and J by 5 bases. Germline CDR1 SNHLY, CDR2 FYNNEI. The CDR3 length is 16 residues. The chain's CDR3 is CASSEGHTGGDQPQHF. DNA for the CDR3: TGTGCCAGCAGTGAAGGCCATACAGGGGGCGATCAGCCCCAGCATTTT.

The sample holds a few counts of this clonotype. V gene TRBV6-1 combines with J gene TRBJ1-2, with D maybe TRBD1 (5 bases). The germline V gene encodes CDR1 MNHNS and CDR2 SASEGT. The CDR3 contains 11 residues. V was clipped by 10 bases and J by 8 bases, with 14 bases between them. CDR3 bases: TGTGCCATCGGGCAGGGCGGCGGCTACACCTTC. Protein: CAIGQGGGYTF.

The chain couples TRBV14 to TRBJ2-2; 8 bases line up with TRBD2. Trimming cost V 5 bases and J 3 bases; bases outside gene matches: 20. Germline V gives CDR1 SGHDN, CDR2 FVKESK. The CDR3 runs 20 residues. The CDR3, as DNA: TGTGCCAGCAGCAAGCCAGCCAGCCCAATCGGACTAGCCTACACCGGGGAGCTGTTTTTT. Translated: CASSKPASPIGLAYTGELFF.

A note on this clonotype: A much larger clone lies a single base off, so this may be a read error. The CDR3 reads CASSLTSGTLDEQFF. The CDR3 nucleotides read TGTGCCAGCAGCTTAACTTCAGGGACCTTGGACGAGCAGTTCTTC. The chain combines TRBV7-2 with TRBJ2-1; D possibly uses TRBD1 or TRBD2 (5 bases each). The CDR3 extends over 15 amino acids. With 2 bases removed from V and 10 bases from J, the gap between germline ends came to 18 bases. CDR1 and CDR2 (germline): SGHTA, FQGNSA. The full variable domain, rest sourced from reference TRBV7-2 and TRBJ2-1, is GAGVSQSPSNKVTEKGKDVELRCDPISGHTALYWYRQSLGQGLEFLIYFQGNSAPDKSGLPSDRFSAERTGGSVSTLTIQRTQQEDSAVYLCASSLTSGTLDEQFFGPGTRLTVL.

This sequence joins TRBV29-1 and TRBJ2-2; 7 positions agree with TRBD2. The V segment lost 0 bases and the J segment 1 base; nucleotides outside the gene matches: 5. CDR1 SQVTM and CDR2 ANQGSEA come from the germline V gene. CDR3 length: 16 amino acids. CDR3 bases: TGCAGCGTTGAAGATTCAGCGGGATTGAACACCGGGGAGCTGTTTTTT. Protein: CSVEDSAGLNTGELFF.

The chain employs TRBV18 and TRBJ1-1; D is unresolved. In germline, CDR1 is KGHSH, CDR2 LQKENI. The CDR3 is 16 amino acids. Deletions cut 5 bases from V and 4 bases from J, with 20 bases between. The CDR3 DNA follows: TGTGCCAGCTCAGCCTTTACCACAAACGTGGTCACTGAAGCTTTCTTT. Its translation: CASSAFTTNVVTEAFF.

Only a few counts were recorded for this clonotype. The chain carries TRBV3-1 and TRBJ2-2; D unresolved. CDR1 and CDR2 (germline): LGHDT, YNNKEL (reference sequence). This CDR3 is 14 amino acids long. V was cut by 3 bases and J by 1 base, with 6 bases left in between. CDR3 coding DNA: TGTGCCAGCAGCCAGTTGGAGAACACCGGGGAGCTGTTTTTT. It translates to CASSQLENTGELFF.

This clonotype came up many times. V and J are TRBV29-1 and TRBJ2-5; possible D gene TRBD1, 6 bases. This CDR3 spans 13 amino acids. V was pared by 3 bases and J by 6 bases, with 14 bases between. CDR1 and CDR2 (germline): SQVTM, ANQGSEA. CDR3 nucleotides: TGCAGCGTTGATCAGGGGAGCACGAAGACCCAGTACTTC. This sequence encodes CSVDQGSTKTQYF.

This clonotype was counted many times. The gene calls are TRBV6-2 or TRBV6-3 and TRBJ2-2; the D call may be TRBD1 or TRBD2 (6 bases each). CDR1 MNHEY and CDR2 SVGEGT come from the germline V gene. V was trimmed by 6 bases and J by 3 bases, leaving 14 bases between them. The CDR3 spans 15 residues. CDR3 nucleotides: TGTGCCAGCAGCACAGGGAGGTCGGACACCGGGGAGCTGTTTTTT. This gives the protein CASSTGRSDTGELFF.

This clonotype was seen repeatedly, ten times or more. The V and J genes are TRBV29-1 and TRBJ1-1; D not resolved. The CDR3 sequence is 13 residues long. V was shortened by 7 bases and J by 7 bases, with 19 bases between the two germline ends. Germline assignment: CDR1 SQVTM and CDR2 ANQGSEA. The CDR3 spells CSAYLRGAGEAFF. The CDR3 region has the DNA TGCAGCGCGTACCTAAGAGGAGCCGGTGAAGCTTTCTTT.

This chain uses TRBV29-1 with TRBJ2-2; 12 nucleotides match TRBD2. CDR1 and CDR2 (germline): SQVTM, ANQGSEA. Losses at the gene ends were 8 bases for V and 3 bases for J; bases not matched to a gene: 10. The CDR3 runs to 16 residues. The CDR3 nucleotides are TGCAGCCTTACCTGGACTAGCGGGATATACACCGGGGAGCTGTTTTTT. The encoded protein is CSLTWTSGIYTGELFF.

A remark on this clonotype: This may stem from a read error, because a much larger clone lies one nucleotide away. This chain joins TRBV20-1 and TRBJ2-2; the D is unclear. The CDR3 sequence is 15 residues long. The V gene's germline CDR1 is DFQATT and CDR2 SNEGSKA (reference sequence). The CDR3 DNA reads TGCAGTGCTAGAGATCCGGCGGAGAACTCCGGGGAGCTGTTTTTT. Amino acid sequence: CSARDPAENSGELFF.

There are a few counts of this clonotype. In nucleotides, the CDR3 is TGTGCCAGCAGCTTAGGGGGACAGGGGGCCGGTCTTAATGAAAAACTGTTTTTT. Protein: CASSLGGQGAGLNEKLFF. The rearrangement joins TRBV7-2 to TRBJ1-4; 12 nucleotides match TRBD1. V lost 1 base to trimming and J lost 4 bases; unmatched junction nucleotides: 7. Germline V lookup: CDR1 SGHTA, CDR2 FQGNSA. The CDR3 is 18 residues long.

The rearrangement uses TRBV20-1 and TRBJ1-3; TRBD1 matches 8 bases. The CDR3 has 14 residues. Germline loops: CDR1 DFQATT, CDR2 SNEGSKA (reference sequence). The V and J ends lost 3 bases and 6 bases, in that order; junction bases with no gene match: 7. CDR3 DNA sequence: TGCAGTGCTAGGGCAGGGGGCCCTGAAAACACCATATATTTT. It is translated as CSARAGGPENTIYF.